This T cell receptor (beta chain) was recovered during a study of blood T cell repertoires in COVID-19. Study information: Acute and convalescent COVID-19 specimens originated in the United States, Italy and Spain. Nucleic acid was either cDNA or gDNA, and it came from T cells, B-cell-depleted T cells, or PBMCs.

V dropped 0 bases and J dropped 5; count of bases not matched to a gene: 5. Germline CDR1 and CDR2: SGHRS and YFSETQ. This CDR3 has 16 residues. Per the study methods: Estimates of nucleated cell counts were drawn from the amplification of reference gene primers. The method was immunoSEQ multiplex PCR; TCRdb's version includes in-frame clones alone and lacks a portion of them. That table is the source of V, J and clone size, and D and trimming were worked out from the DNA. This sample has fewer than 250,000 clones, with under 90% found just once. This TCR derives from a young man with active or convalescent COVID-19. V gene TRBV5-1 combines with J gene TRBJ1-6; 7 bases align to TRBD1. The specimen sequenced was peripheral blood. CDR3 amino acids: CASSLDPGGDNSPLHF. The CDR3 DNA reads TGCGCCAGCAGCTTGGATCCAGGGGGAGATAATTCACCCCTCCACTTT.